This TCR beta chain was found in a study of CD8 T cells in ankylosing spondylitis. TCRdb itself ran the 5' RACE reads through MiXCR, one entry per CDR3 protein. The sample lists roughly 100,000 distinct CDR3 sequences, roughly 8.3% seen once, with 9.9% in the top ten. The CDR3 loop spans 13 amino acids. Germline CDR1 and CDR2: SGHVS and FNYEAQ. The V end lost 5 bases, the J end lost 2 bases, and 10 bases lay between the germline ends. The V gene is TRBV7-6, the J gene TRBJ2-7; the D is unclear. The sequencing sample was made of blood, either unsorted or a sorted T cell fraction (not recorded which). This clonotype was sampled from a male donor with ankylosing spondylitis or in good health (not recorded which). The CDR3 coding sequence is TGTGCCAGCAGCGCCAACATGGCCTACGAGCAGTACTTC. It yields the protein CASSANMAYEQYF.